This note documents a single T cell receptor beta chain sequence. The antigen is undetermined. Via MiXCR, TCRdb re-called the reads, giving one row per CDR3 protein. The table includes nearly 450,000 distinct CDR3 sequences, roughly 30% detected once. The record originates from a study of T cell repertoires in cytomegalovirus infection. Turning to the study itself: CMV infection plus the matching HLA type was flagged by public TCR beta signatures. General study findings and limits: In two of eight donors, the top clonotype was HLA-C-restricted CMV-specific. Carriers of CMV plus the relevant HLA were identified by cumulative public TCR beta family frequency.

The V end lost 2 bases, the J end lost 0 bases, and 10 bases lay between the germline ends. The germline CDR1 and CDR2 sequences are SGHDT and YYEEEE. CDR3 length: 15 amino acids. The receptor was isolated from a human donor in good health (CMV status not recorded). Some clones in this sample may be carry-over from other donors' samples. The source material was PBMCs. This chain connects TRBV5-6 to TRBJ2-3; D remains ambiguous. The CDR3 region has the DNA TGTGCCAGCAGCTTCGCTACAGTCAGCACAGATACGCAGTATTTT. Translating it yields CASSFATVSTDTQYF. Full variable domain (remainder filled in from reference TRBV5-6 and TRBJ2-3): DAGVTQSPTHLIKTRGQQVTLRCSPKSGHDTVSWYQQALGQGPQFIFQYYEEEERQRGNFPDRFSGHQFPNYSSELNVNALLLGDSALYLCASSFATVSTDTQYFGPGTRLTVL.